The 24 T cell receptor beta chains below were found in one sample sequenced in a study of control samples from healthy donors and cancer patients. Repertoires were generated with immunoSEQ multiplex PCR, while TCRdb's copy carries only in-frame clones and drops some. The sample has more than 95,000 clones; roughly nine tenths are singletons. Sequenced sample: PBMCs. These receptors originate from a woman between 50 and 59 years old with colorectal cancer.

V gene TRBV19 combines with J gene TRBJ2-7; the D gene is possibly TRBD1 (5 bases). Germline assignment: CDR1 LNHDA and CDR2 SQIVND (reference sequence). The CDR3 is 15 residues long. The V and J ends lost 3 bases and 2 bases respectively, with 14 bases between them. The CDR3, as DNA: TGTGCCAGTAGTATCGACTCAGGGTACGCCTACGAGCAGTACTTC. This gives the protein CASSIDSGYAYEQYF.

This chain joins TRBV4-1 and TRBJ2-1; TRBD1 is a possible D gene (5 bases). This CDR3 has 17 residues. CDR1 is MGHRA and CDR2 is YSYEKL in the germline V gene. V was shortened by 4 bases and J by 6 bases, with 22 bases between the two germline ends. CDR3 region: CASSLPSDRPYANEQFF. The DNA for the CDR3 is TGCGCCAGCAGCCTTCCCTCCGACAGACCGTATGCCAATGAGCAGTTCTTC.

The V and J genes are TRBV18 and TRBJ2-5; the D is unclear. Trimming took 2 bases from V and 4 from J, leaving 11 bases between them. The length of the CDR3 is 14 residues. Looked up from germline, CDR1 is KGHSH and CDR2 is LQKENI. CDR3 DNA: TGTGCCAGCTCACCAGGCATAGGTCTAGAGACCCAGTACTTC. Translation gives CASSPGIGLETQYF.

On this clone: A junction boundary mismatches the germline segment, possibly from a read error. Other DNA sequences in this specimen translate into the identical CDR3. For the CDR3, the DNA is TGTGCCAGCAGTTTAGGAGGACTAGCGGGAGGGACAGATACGCAATATTTT. Translated, it gives CASSLGGLAGGTDTQYF. This chain links TRBV28 with TRBJ2-3; 15 nucleotides align to TRBD2. Looked up from germline, CDR1 is MDHEN and CDR2 is SYDVKM. The CDR3 runs to 17 residues. Filled out from reference TRBV28 and TRBJ2-3, the complete variable domain reads DVKVTQSSRYLVKRTGEKVFLECVQDMDHENMFWYRQDPGLGLRLIYFSYDVKMKEKGDIPEGYSVSREKKERFSLILESASTNQTSMYLCASSLGGLAGGTDTQYFGPGTRLTVL.

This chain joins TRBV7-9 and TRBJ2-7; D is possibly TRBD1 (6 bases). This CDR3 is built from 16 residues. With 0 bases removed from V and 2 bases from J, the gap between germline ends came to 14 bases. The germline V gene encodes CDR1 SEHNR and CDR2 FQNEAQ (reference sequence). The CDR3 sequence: CASSLAAGDGTYEQYF. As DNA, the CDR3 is TGTGCCAGCAGCTTAGCGGCAGGGGATGGCACCTACGAGCAGTACTTC.

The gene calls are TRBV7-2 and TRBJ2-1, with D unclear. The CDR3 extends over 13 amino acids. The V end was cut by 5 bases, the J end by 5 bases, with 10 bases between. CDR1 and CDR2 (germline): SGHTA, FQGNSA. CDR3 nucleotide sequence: TGTGCCAGCAGCAACTCCTACCACAATGAGCAGTTCTTC. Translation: CASSNSYHNEQFF.

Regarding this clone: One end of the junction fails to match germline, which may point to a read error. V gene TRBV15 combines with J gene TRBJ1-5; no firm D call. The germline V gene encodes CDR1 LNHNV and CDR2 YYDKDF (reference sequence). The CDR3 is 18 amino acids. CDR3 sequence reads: CATSRDLRAGYSNQPQHF. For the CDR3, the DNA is TGTGCCACCAGCCGAGACCTACGGGCGGGGTATAGCAATCAGCCCCAGCATTTT.

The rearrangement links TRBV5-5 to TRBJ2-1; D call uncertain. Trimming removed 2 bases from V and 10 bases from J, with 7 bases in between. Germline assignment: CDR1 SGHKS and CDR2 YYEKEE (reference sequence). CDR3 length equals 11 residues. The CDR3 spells CASSFLREQFF. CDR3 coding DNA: TGTGCCAGCAGCTTTCTCCGAGAGCAGTTCTTC.

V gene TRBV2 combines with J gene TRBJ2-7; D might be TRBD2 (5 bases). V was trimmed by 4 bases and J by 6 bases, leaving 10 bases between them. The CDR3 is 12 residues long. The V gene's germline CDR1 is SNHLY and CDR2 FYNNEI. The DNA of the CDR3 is TGTGCCAGCAGTGTCGAAGGGAGCGAGCAGTACTTC. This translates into CASSVEGSEQYF.

CDR3 DNA: TGTGCCAGCAGTGATAGTTTCGATACGCAGTATTTT. Amino acid sequence: CASSDSFDTQYF. This rearrangement joins TRBV6-2 or TRBV6-3 to TRBJ2-3, with unresolved D. Germline CDR1 and CDR2: MNHEY and SVGEGT. V lost 5 bases and J lost 6, with 9 bases in between. The CDR3 loop spans 12 amino acids.

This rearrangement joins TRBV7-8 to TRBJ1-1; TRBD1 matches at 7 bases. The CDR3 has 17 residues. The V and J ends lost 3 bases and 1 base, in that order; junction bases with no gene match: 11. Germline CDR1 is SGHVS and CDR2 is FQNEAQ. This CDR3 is CASSFGTVGNPNTEAFF. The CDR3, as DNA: TGTGCCAGCAGCTTCGGGACAGTGGGAAATCCGAACACTGAAGCTTTCTTT.

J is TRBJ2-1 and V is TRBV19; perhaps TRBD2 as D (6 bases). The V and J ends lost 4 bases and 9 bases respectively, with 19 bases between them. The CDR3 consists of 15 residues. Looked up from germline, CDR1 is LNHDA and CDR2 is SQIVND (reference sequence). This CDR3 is CASSTSGTPTGEQFF. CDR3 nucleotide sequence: TGTGCCAGTAGTACCTCCGGGACTCCGACCGGTGAGCAGTTCTTC.

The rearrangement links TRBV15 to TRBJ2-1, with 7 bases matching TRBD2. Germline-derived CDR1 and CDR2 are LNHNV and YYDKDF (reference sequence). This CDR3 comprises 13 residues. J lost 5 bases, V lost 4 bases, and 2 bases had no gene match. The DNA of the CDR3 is TGTGCCACCAGCACCCGGGGGGACAATGAGCAGTTCTTC. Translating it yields CATSTRGDNEQFF.

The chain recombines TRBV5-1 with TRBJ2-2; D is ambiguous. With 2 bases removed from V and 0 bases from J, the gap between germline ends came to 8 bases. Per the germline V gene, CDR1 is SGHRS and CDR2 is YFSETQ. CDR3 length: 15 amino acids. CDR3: CASSLIGSNTGELFF. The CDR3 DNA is TGCGCCAGCAGCTTAATAGGGTCGAACACCGGGGAGCTGTTTTTT.

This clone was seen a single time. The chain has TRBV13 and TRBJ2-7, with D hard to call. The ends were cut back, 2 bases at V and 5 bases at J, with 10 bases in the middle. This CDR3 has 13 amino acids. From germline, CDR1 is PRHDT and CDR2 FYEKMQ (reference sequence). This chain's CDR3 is CASSLTSVHEQYF. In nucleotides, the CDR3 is TGTGCCAGCAGCTTAACTTCTGTCCACGAGCAGTACTTC.

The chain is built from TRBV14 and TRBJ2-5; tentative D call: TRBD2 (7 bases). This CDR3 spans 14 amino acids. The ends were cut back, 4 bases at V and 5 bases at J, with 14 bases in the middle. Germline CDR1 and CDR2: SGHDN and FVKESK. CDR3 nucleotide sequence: TGTGCCAGCAGCCCTCGGGGGGCGTGGGAGACCCAGTACTTC. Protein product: CASSPRGAWETQYF.

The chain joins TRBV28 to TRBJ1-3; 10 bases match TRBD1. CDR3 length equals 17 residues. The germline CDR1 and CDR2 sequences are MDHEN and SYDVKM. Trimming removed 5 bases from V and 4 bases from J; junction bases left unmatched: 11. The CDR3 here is CASSLTGGAVRGNTIYF. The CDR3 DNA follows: TGTGCCAGCAGTCTGACAGGGGGCGCTGTCAGAGGAAACACCATATATTTT.

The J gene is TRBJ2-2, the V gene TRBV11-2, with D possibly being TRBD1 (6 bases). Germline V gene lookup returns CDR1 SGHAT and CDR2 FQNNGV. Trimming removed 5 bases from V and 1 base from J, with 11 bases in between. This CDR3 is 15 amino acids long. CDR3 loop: CASSTDSQNTGELFF. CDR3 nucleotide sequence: TGTGCCAGCAGCACGGACAGCCAGAACACCGGGGAGCTGTTTTTT.

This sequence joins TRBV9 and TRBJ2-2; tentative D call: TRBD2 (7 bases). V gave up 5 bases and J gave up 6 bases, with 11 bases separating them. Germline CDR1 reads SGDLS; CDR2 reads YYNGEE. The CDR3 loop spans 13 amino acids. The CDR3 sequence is CASSGGAAGELFF. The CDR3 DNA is TGTGCCAGCAGTGGGGGGGCTGCCGGGGAGCTGTTTTTT.

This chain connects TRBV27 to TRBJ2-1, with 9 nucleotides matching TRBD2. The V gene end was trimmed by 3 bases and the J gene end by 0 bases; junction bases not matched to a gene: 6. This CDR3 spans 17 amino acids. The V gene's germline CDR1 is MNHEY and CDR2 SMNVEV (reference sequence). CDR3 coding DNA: TGTGCCAGCAGTTTGGAAGCGGGAGGACTCTCCTACAATGAGCAGTTCTTC. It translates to CASSLEAGGLSYNEQFF.

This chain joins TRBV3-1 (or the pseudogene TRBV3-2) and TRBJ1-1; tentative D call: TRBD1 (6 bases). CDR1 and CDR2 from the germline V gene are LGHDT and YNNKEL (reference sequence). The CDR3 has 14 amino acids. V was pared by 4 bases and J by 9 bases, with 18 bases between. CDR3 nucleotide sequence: TGTGCCAGCAGCCTAAAACAGGGATTAGAACAAGCTTTCTTT. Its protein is CASSLKQGLEQAFF.

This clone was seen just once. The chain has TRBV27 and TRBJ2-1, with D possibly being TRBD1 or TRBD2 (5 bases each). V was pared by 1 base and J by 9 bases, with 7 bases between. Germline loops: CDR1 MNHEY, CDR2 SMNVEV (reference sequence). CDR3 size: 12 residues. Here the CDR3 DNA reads TGTGCCAGCAGTTTATGGGGGAGTGAGCAGTTCTTC. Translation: CASSLWGSEQFF.

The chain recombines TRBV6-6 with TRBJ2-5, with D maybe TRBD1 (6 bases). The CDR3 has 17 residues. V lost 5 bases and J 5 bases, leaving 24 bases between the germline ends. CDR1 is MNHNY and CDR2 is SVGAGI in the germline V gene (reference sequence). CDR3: CASSPSGPGARSETQYF. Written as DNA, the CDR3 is TGTGCCAGCAGTCCGAGCGGCCCAGGGGCGCGGTCCGAGACCCAGTACTTC.

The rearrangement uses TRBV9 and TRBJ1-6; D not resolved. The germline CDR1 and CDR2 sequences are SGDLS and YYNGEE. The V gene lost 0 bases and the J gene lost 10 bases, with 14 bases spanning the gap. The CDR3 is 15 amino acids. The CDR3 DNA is TGTGCCAGCAGCGTAGGGGTAGGGAGGATGTCACCCCTCCACTTT. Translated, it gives CASSVGVGRMSPLHF.